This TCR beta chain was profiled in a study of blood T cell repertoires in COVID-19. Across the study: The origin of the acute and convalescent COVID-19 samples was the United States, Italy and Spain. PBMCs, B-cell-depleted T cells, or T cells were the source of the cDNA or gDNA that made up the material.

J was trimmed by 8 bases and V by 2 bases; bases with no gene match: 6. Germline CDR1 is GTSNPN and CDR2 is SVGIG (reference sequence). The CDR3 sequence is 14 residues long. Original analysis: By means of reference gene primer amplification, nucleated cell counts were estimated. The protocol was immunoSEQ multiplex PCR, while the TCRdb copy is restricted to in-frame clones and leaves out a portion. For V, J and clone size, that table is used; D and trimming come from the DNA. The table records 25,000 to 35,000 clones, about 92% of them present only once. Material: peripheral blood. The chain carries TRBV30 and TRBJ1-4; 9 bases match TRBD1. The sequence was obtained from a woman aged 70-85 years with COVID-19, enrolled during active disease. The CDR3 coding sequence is TGTGCCTGGAGTACTACAGGGGGCCGGGAAAAACTGTTTTTT. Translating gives CAWSTTGGREKLFF.